The clone carrying this T cell receptor beta chain was seen more than once but under ten times. The sample originates from a study of OX40 agonist ivuxolimab in advanced cancers. This CDR3 has 17 amino acids. The junction had 8 bases not matched to a gene; V was cut back by 1 base and J by 0 bases. Germline V gives CDR1 MDHEN, CDR2 SYDVKM. The repertoire was sequenced with immunoSEQ multiplex PCR; TCRdb's copy has only in-frame clones and lacks some. The data show roughly 73,000 clones, 84% seen once. The chain is built from TRBV28 and TRBJ2-7; 8 positions agree with TRBD1. Here the sequenced sample was CD4+ or CD8+ T cells sorted from blood, taken in a trial of the OX40 agonist ivuxolimab. The TCR comes from an adult with an advanced solid tumor such as melanoma, head and neck, liver or kidney cancer. Here the CDR3 reads CASSLLGRGLNSYEQYF. Written as DNA, the CDR3 is TGTGCCAGCAGTTTATTGGGCAGGGGGCTAAACTCCTACGAGCAGTACTTC.